Here is one TCR beta chain with its context. TCRdb keeps only in-frame clones here, not all; method: immunoSEQ multiplex PCR. The sample has roughly 140,000 clones, just over 85% seen once. The record originates from a study of T cell responses to AZD1222 COVID-19 vaccine. Study in general: Analysis merged second doses at about 4 or about 12 weeks.

With 8 bases removed from V and 1 base from J, the gap between germline ends came to 10 bases. The germline CDR1 and CDR2 sequences are ENHRY and SYGVKD. The CDR3 is 13 amino acids. The genes are TRBV10-3 and TRBJ2-3, with D possibly TRBD2 on 7 matching bases. The sequences come from peripheral blood, collected on day 0 of AZD1222 vaccination. The sequence derives from an adult in good health. CDR3 in amino acids: CAIGGAGTDTQYF. CDR3 bases: TGTGCCATCGGGGGGGCAGGCACAGATACGCAGTATTTT.